The present TCR beta chain was sequenced within a study of identical twins. The CDR3 runs to 14 residues. Looked up from germline, CDR1 is MGHRA and CDR2 is YSYEKL. J lost 3 bases, V lost 5 bases, and 7 bases had no gene match. Points from the study as a whole: Zero-insertion analyses could be partly confounded by invariant MAIT and iNKT cells. Without tracking the same donors, conclusions rested on cross-sectional statistical analysis. Reduced insertions were recorded for abundant cord blood beta clonotypes, with no such pattern in memory repertoires.

This clonotype showed up just a few times. Its antigen is as yet unknown. A single record per CDR3 protein comes from TCRdb applying MiXCR to the 5' RACE reads. The sample carries around 1.7 million distinct CDR3 sequences, roughly 35% recorded once. This receptor was obtained from a newborn girl in good health. Specimen: cord blood. The V and J genes are TRBV4-1 and TRBJ2-7, with 7 bases identical to TRBD1. The CDR3 sequence is CASSDRDRGYEQYF. CDR3 bases: TGCGCCAGCAGCGACCGGGACAGAGGCTACGAGCAGTACTTC.